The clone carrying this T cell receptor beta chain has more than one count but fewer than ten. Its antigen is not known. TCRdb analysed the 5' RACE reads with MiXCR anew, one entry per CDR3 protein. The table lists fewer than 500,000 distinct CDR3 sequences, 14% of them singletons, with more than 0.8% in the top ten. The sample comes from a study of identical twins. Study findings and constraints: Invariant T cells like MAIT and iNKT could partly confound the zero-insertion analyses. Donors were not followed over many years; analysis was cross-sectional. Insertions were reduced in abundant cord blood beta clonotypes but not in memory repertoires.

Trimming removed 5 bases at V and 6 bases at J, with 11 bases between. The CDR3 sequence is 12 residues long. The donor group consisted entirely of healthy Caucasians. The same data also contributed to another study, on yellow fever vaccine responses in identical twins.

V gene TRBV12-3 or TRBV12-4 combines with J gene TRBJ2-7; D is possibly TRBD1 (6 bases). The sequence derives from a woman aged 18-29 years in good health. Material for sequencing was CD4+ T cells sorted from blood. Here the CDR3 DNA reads TGTGCCAGCAGTCAGGGGTTCGCCGAGCAGTACTTC. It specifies CASSQGFAEQYF.